This T cell receptor (beta chain) is from a study of blood T cell repertoires in COVID-19. Overall study context: PBMCs, B-cell-depleted T cells, or T cells were the source of the cDNA or gDNA that made up the material.

Measured with immunoSEQ multiplex PCR; TCRdb has only the in-frame clones, and not every one. The table has almost 50,000 clones, 70% to 85% seen once. Between the trimmed V and J ends, which lost 4 bases and 0 bases, there was a span of 5 bases. Germline assignment: CDR1 LGHNA and CDR2 YNFKEQ. The CDR3 totals 13 residues. The material sequenced was peripheral blood. This chain uses TRBV4-2 with TRBJ2-3; D is possibly TRBD2 (5 bases). The source is a man between 65 and 85 years old with acute or convalescent COVID-19. The CDR3 coding sequence is TGTGCCAGCAGCCGGACTAGCACAGATACGCAGTATTTT. Protein sequence: CASSRTSTDTQYF.